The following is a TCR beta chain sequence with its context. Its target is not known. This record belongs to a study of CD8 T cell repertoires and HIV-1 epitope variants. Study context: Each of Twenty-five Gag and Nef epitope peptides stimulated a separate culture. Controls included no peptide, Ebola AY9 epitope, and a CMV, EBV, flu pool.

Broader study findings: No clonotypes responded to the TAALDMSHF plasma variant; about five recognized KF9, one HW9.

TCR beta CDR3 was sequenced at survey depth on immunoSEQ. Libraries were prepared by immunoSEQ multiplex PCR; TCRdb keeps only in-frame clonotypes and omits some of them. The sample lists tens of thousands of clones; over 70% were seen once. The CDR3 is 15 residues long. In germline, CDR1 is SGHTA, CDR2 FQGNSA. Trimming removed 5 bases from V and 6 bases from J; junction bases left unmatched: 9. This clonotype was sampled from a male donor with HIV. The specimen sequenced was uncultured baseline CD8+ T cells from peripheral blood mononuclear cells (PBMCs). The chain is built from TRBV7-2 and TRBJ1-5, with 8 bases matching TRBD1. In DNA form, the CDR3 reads TGTGCCAGCAGCCTTCGACAGGGGTCTGGTCAGCCCCAGCATTTT. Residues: CASSLRQGSGQPQHF. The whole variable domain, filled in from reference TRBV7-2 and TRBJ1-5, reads GAGVSQSPSNKVTEKGKDVELRCDPISGHTALYWYRQSLGQGLEFLIYFQGNSAPDKSGLPSDRFSAERTGGSVSTLTIQRTQQEDSAVYLCASSLRQGSGQPQHFGDGTRLSIL.